This T cell receptor (beta chain) came from a study of CD8 T cells in ankylosing spondylitis. The authors made TCR beta libraries by quantitative 5'-RACE with molecular barcodes. One entry per CDR3 protein results from TCRdb running MiXCR on the 5' RACE reads. Here the sample spans fewer than 25,000 distinct CDR3 sequences, 10% to 15% being singletons. V was trimmed by 3 bases and J by 1 base, leaving 9 bases between them. The germline CDR1 and CDR2 sequences are MNHEY and SMNVEV (reference sequence). This CDR3 is built from 14 residues. Study-wide results and caveats: Certain motif variants had earlier appeared in reactive arthritis synovial fluid and blood. It was reported that disease-linked clones were significantly enriched in matched ankylosing spondylitis synovial fluid. Roughly 8 highly homologous variants formed a TCR beta motif that appeared characteristic of ankylosing spondylitis blood.

This clonotype has ten or more counts. The antigen is undetermined. The rearrangement joins TRBV27 to TRBJ1-1; D ambiguous. This receptor was taken from a male donor with ankylosing spondylitis or in good health (not recorded which). Sequenced sample: blood. The CDR3: CASSFGQRNTEAFF. In nucleotides, the CDR3 is TGTGCCAGCAGTTTTGGCCAGAGGAACACTGAAGCTTTCTTT.